This T cell receptor (beta chain) was found in a study of response to subunit inactivated influenza vaccine (dated by TCRdb to 2016 to 2018). Turning to the overall study: Deep quantitative profiling of the T cell receptor repertoire was used in the study to follow responses to a trivalent subunit inactivated influenza vaccine.

The full study reports these points: The authors suggested that each seasonal influenza vaccination may recruit only a limited number of new T cells.

Receptor amplification or capture employed RT-PCR. Sequencing was performed on an Illumina HiSeq 2500. Through fastp at Q25 and MiXCR, TCRdb rebuilt clones from the public reads, retaining in-frame beta chains. CDR3 protein sequences are deduplicated, and each keeps its most common genes and DNA. Within this sample are roughly 780,000 distinct CDR3 sequences, with roughly 20% of them counted one time only. Around 9.9% of the sample is in the top ten clones. This clonotype has a count of ten or more. Its antigen remains undetermined. No base-level quality is on record; no much larger clone is a single base apart. The germline ends are 15 bases apart after V is trimmed by 6 bases and J by 3 bases. The cysteine opens and the phenylalanine closes a CDR3 of 14 amino acids. This entry keeps only the CDR3 DNA: 42 bases, framed from base 1. CDR1 and CDR2 (MNHNS, SASEGT) derive from the germline V gene.

This sample comprised PBMCs from blood, obtained less than 6 days after vaccination. The sequence is built from TRBV6-1 and TRBJ2-7, with a tentative D call of TRBD1 or TRBD2, each matching 6 bases. The source of this sequence is a man in his forties or fifties who received an inactivated influenza vaccine. Donor details come from another sample of the same person, matched by shared clones. The CDR3 corresponds to CASRGGAGVYEQYF. In nucleotide form, the sequence is TGTGCCAGCAGGGGGGGAGCAGGGGTCTACGAGCAGTACTTC.